A selection of T cell receptor beta chains follows, all from one sample in a study of cytomegalovirus exposure and HLA in healthy donors. Clones were sequenced by immunoSEQ multiplex PCR, and TCRdb holds only the in-frame ones, with some missing. Of roughly 70,000 clones listed, roughly 72% are singletons. The source material was PBMCs. The source is a man aged 50 to 59 in good health and CMV-seronegative. Both conserved end residues are part of each CDR3. A D gene is named only where the DNA matches it firmly. The listing skips clone size in some rows; elsewhere it reads once, few, many or a size class.

TRBJ2-5 TRBV23-1 TRBD1 few CASSQSQGDWETQYF TGCGCCAGCAGTCAATCCCAGGGGGATTGGGAGACCCAGTACTTC
TRBJ2-5 TRBV29-1 . few CSVGDNRSPQYF TGCAGCGTTGGGGACAACCGGTCGCCCCAGTACTTC
TRBJ2-3 TRBV28 . . CASSRRFSSTDTQYF TGTGCCAGCAGCCGCCGCTTTAGTAGCACAGATACGCAGTATTTT
TRBJ2-1 TRBV6-4 TRBD2 few CASSALAGTYNEQFF TGTGCCAGCAGTGCGCTAGCGGGGACCTACAATGAGCAGTTCTTC
TRBJ2-7 TRBV27 . few CASSLTGYEQYF TGTGCCAGCAGTTTAACGGGGTACGAGCAGTACTTC
TRBJ2-7 TRBV2 TRBD2 . CASSISGSSYEQYF TGTGCCAGCAGCATTAGCGGGAGCTCCTACGAGCAGTACTTC
TRBJ1-2 TRBV7-5 . . CARSFYRAYGYTF TGTGCCAGAAGCTTCTACAGGGCCTATGGCTACACCTTC
TRBJ2-2 TRBV7-6 TRBD1 . CASSPRQGRTGELFF TGTGCCAGCAGCCCCCGACAGGGTAGGACCGGGGAGCTGTTTTTT
TRBJ1-1 TRBV2 TRBD1 . CASLDRTGNTEAFF TGTGCCAGCCTAGATCGGACAGGGAACACTGAAGCTTTCTTT
TRBJ2-7 TRBV5-6 . once CASSPVEGLTYEQYF TGTGCCAGCAGCCCCGTGGAGGGGTTAACCTACGAGCAGTACTTC
TRBJ2-7 TRBV7-2 TRBD1 . CASSSTGGFTHEQYF TGTGCCAGCAGCTCAACAGGGGGATTCACCCACGAGCAGTACTTC
TRBJ2-7 TRBV7-9 . . CASTEGTFYEQYF TGTGCCAGCACGGAGGGGACGTTCTACGAGCAGTACTTC
TRBJ2-7 TRBV4-3 TRBD1 . CASSPQQGPYEQYF TGCGCCAGCAGCCCCCAACAGGGGCCCTACGAGCAGTACTTC
TRBJ1-5 TRBV6-5 . . CASSYGSRGNQPQHF TGTGCCAGCAGTTACGGGTCCAGGGGCAATCAGCCCCAGCATTTT
TRBJ2-7 TRBV10-2 . once CASSEYYRRSYEQYF TGCGCCAGCAGTGAGTATTACAGGCGATCCTACGAGCAGTACTTC
TRBJ1-1 TRBV30 . . CAWRPGPTEAFF TGTGCCTGGAGACCAGGGCCCACTGAAGCTTTCTTT
TRBJ2-1 TRBV19 TRBD2 . CASSIDLPSGVYNEQFF TGTGCCAGTAGTATAGATCTTCCTAGCGGGGTATACAATGAGCAGTTCTTC